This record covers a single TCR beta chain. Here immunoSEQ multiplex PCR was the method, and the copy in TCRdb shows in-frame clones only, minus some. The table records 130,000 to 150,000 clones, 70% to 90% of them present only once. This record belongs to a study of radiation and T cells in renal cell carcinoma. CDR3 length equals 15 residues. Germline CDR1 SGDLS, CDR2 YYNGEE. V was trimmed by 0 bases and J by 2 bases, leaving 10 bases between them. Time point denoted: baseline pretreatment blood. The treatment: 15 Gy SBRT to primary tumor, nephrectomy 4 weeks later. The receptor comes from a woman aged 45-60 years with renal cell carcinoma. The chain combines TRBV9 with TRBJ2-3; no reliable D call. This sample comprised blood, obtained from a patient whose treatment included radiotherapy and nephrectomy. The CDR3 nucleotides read TGTGCCAGCAGCGTAGGCCCTATATACACAGATACGCAGTATTTT. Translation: CASSVGPIYTDTQYF. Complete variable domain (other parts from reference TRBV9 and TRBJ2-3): DSGVTQTPKHLITATGQRVTLRCSPRSGDLSVYWYQQSLDQGLQFLIQYYNGEERAKGNILERFSAQQFPDLHSELNLSSLELGDSALYFCASSVGPIYTDTQYFGPGTRLTVL.